This T cell receptor (beta chain) was recovered during a study of post-analysis software for immune sequencing data. Comment on this clonotype: Antigen unknown.

Unique molecular identifiers were built into the TCR beta cDNA libraries. A population of about 0.95 to 10 million T cells gave rise to roughly 490,000 cDNA molecules. TCRdb passed the PCR reads through MiXCR, listing each CDR3 protein once. Of under 900,000 distinct CDR3 sequences listed, approximately 53% were seen once; the top ten hold 4.6%. Findings and caveats of the study: Multiple sclerosis was associated with a significant reduction in normalized Chao1 diversity relative to controls. F measure showed strong co-clustering of same-batch samples. Controls showed lower frequencies than patients for several TRBV segments, and TRBV5-6, TRBV5-1 and TRBV20-1 were among these.

V lost 1 base and J 0 bases, leaving 17 bases between the germline ends. CDR1 SGHRS and CDR2 YFSETQ come from the germline V gene. The CDR3 contains 18 residues. Source material: blood. This clonotype was obtained from a girl under 18 with multiple sclerosis. The J gene is TRBJ1-3, the V gene TRBV5-1, with a weak D call TRBD1 (6 bases). This CDR3 is CASSLLAGVRNSGNTIYF. The CDR3 region has the DNA TGCGCCAGCAGCTTGCTGGCAGGGGTTCGCAACTCTGGAAACACCATATATTTT.